Presented here are 26 T cell receptor beta chains from one specimen sequenced in a study of T cells in women clearing cervical HPV infection. Using immunoSEQ multiplex PCR, the repertoire was profiled, and TCRdb retains in-frame clones only, with some absent. This sample contains some 24,000 clones. Sequencing was performed on blood buffy coat. Receptors originate from a woman aged 18 to 69 with a cervical HPV16 infection that either progressed to CIN3+ or cleared (not recorded which).

About this clone: The read is 3 residues too short to cover the CDR3 end, so that end is filled in from the germline J gene. The chain is built from TRBV10-3 and TRBJ2-7, with 9 positions matching TRBD1. V shed 5 bases, J shed 3 bases, and the junction held 8 bases outside the gene matches. CDR3 length: 15 amino acids. Looked up from germline, CDR1 is ENHRY and CDR2 is SYGVKD. The CDR3 is CAISFATGGVYEQYF. The CDR3 bases that were read are TGTGCCATCAGTTTCGCTACAGGGGGCGTCTACGAG.

Of note for this clone: From the germline J gene comes the end of the CDR3, since the read stops 3 residues before it. This chain joins TRBV6-1 and TRBJ2-7; the D gene is possibly TRBD2 (6 bases). There are 12 residues in the CDR3. Germline V gene sequence: CDR1 MNHNS, CDR2 SASEGT. With 4 bases removed from V and 5 bases from J, the gap between germline ends came to 9 bases. CDR3 DNA, as far as it was read: TGTGCCAGCAGTGTAGGAGGGGACGAG. Amino acids: CASSVGGDE. The whole CDR3 reads CASSVGGDEQYF.

For this clone: The read falls 3 residues short of the CDR3 end, and the missing part is taken from the germline J gene. V usage is TRBV7-2 and J usage is TRBJ2-6, with TRBD2 as a possible D gene (6 bases). CDR3 length equals 15 residues. Germline-derived CDR1 and CDR2 are SGHTA and FQGNSA. With 2 bases removed from V and 3 bases from J, the gap between germline ends came to 8 bases. The sequenced CDR3 bases are TGTGCCAGCAGCTTATGGGGGGTTGGGGCCAACGTC. Amino acid sequence: CASSLWGVGANV. The whole CDR3 region reads CASSLWGVGANVLTF.

As to this clone: The CDR3 extends 3 residues past the end of the read, so its final part is completed from the germline J gene. The chain links TRBV19 to TRBJ2-1; 12 bases are shared with TRBD2. The junction had 8 bases not matched to a gene; V was cut back by 3 bases and J by 5 bases. Germline V gene lookup returns CDR1 LNHDA and CDR2 SQIVND (reference sequence). This CDR3 comprises 17 residues. The sequenced CDR3 bases are TGTGCCAGTAGTATCCAATCAGGACTAGCGGGAAACAATGAG. Amino acid sequence: CASSIQSGLAGNNE. The CDR3 in full is CASSIQSGLAGNNEQFF. Full variable domain (missing parts from reference TRBV19 and TRBJ2-1): DGGITQSPKYLFRKEGQNVTLSCEQNLNHDAMYWYRQDPGQGLRLIYYSQIVNDFQKGDIAEGYSVSREKKESFPLTVTSAQKNPTAFYLCASSIQSGLAGNNEQFFGPGTRLTVL.

Concerning this clone itself: The CDR3 goes on 3 residues after the read ends, and that part is filled in from the germline J gene. The chain links TRBV5-1 to TRBJ2-2; 11 nucleotides match TRBD2. Losses at the gene ends were 2 bases for V and 1 base for J; bases not matched to a gene: 1. CDR3 length: 16 amino acids. Germline V gene sequence: CDR1 SGHRS, CDR2 YFSETQ. The sequenced part of the CDR3 DNA is TGCGCCAGCAGCTTAACTAGCGGGGGGAACACCGGGGAG. Amino acid sequence: CASSLTSGGNTGE. The CDR3 in its entirety is CASSLTSGGNTGELFF.

Turning to this clone: Read coverage stops 3 residues before the CDR3 terminus; the germline J gene supplies the remainder. V gene TRBV11-3 combines with J gene TRBJ2-7, with D possibly being TRBD2 (7 bases). V lost 5 bases to trimming and J lost 4 bases, with 18 bases between them. The CDR3 is made up of 15 amino acids. From germline, CDR1 is SGHNT and CDR2 YENEEA. CDR3 protein: CASSQLGGRDYEQYF. The part of the CDR3 DNA that was read is TGTGCCAGCAGCCAGCTCGGGGGGCGCGATTACGAG.

A remark on this clone: Read sequence stops 3 residues before the CDR3 end, and the germline J gene provides the missing end. The V gene is TRBV18, the J gene TRBJ2-7; D unclear. The germline gives CDR1 KGHSH, CDR2 LQKENI. This CDR3 region has 13 residues. Trimming pared 0 bases from V and 4 bases from J, leaving 7 bases between. CDR3 protein: CASSPPAEYEQYF. The sequenced part of the CDR3 DNA is TGTGCCAGCTCACCACCGGCAGAGTACGAG.

About this clone: The read halts 3 residues ahead of the CDR3 end, with the missing end drawn from the germline J gene. The chain recombines TRBV7-9 with TRBJ1-1; D not certain. The germline gives CDR1 SEHNR, CDR2 FQNEAQ (reference sequence). This CDR3 comprises 15 residues. The V gene lost 3 bases and the J gene lost 3 bases, with 14 bases spanning the gap. CDR3 sequence reads: CASSFEVFGHTEAFF. Incomplete CDR3 DNA: TGTGCCAGCAGCTTCGAGGTCTTTGGGCACACTGAA. Together with reference TRBV7-9 and TRBJ1-1, the CDR3 gives the full variable domain: DTGVSQNPRHKITKRGQNVTFRCDPISEHNRLYWYRQTLGQGPEFLTYFQNEAQLEKSRLLSDRFSAERPKGSFSTLEIQRTEQGDSAMYLCASSFEVFGHTEAFFGQGTRLTVV.

A remark on this clone: Coverage ceases 3 residues before the CDR3 finishes, and the germline J gene fills in the end. This sequence joins TRBV2 and TRBJ1-1; 7 bases are shared with TRBD1. The germline CDR1 and CDR2 sequences are SNHLY and FYNNEI. The V segment lost 6 bases and the J segment 5 bases; nucleotides outside the gene matches: 9. This CDR3 is built from 14 residues. CDR3 sequence reads: CASRVGRGLTEAFF. Partial CDR3 DNA: TGTGCCAGCAGGGTCGGAAGGGGGCTGACTGAA.

As for this clone: From the germline J gene comes the end of the CDR3, since the read stops 3 residues before it. The chain joins TRBV12-5 to TRBJ1-5, with D unresolved. Trimming left V 5 bases short and J 2 bases short, with 10 bases between. The CDR3 is made up of 14 amino acids. Per the germline V gene, CDR1 is LGHNT and CDR2 is FRNRAP. CDR3: CASGKIAGNQPQHF. The CDR3 bases that were read are TGTGCTAGTGGTAAGATTGCGGGCAATCAGCCC.

The sequenced part of the CDR3 DNA is TGCGCCAGCAGCTTGGCCCGTAGCGGGGGGGGCACAGATACG. Translation: CASSLARSGGGTDT. In full, the CDR3 is CASSLARSGGGTDTQYF. This chain joins TRBV5-1 and TRBJ2-3; 11 nucleotides agree with TRBD2. The read terminates 3 residues ahead of where the CDR3 ends, so the germline J gene completes it. Unmatched junction bases numbered 4, after V lost 0 bases and J lost 1 base. Germline V CDR1 and CDR2: SGHRS, YFSETQ. This CDR3 is 17 amino acids long.

To note about this clone: The sequenced fragment ends 3 residues before the CDR3 boundary, so the rest is inferred from the germline J gene. J is TRBJ2-7 and V is TRBV28; the D is unclear. V was shortened by 3 bases and J by 5 bases, with 8 bases between the two germline ends. The CDR3 is 12 amino acids. The germline gives CDR1 MDHEN, CDR2 SYDVKM. CDR3 sequence reads: CASSFETNEQYF. The CDR3 DNA, read in part, is TGTGCCAGCAGTTTCGAAACTAACGAG.

Worth noting for this clone: The read falls 3 residues short of the CDR3 end, and the missing part is taken from the germline J gene. The chain combines TRBV5-1 with TRBJ2-7, with 9 bases lining up with TRBD1. CDR1 SGHRS and CDR2 YFSETQ come from the germline V gene. The junction had 12 bases not matched to a gene; V was cut back by 3 bases and J by 5 bases. The length of the CDR3 is 16 residues. Here the CDR3 reads CASSSLTGTGSHEQYF. CDR3 DNA, as far as it was read: TGCGCCAGCAGCTCCCTAACCGGGACAGGGTCCCACGAG.

As to this clone: The read comes to an end 3 residues before the CDR3 does, leaving the germline J gene to fill in the end. J is TRBJ2-4 and V is TRBV7-9, with a possible D match to TRBD1 (6 bases). The germline gives CDR1 SEHNR, CDR2 FQNEAQ (reference sequence). This CDR3 has 13 amino acids. Partial CDR3 DNA: TGTGCCAGCAGCCCGAGACAGGAGCATGGT. Amino acids: CASSPRQEHG. The full CDR3 protein is CASSPRQEHGQYF.

Concerning this clone: The read gets to within 3 residues of the CDR3 end, and the germline J gene fills in the rest. The J gene is TRBJ2-7, the V gene TRBV10-1, with 9 positions matching TRBD1. Germline CDR1 is WNHNN and CDR2 is SYGVQD (reference sequence). Trimming took 2 bases from V and 5 from J; bases not matched to a gene: 7. This CDR3 spans 15 amino acids. CDR3 residues: CASSERTGVGNEQYF. CDR3 bases read: TGCGCCAGCAGTGAGAGGACAGGGGTGGGGAACGAG.

Concerning this clone itself: The CDR3 is cut off 3 residues early in the read; its end comes from the germline J gene. The rearrangement links TRBV20-1 to TRBJ2-2; 12 positions agree with TRBD1. Trimming cost V 6 bases and J 6 bases; bases outside gene matches: 11. There are 16 residues in the CDR3. The germline V gene encodes CDR1 DFQATT and CDR2 SNEGSKA (reference sequence). The CDR3 spells CSALERDRGQSGELFF. The covered CDR3 bases are TGCAGTGCCCTGGAGAGGGACAGGGGGCAATCCGGGGAG.

About this clone: One end of the junction fails to match germline, which may point to a read error. At the DNA level, this CDR3 is encoded by other sequences in the same sample as well. CDR3 protein: CASSFRQLQETQYF. The sequenced part of the CDR3 DNA is TGTGCCAGTAGCTTCAGACAGCTCCAAGAGACC. This rearrangement joins TRBV7-9 to TRBJ2-5; D may be TRBD1 (5 bases). The sequenced fragment ends 3 residues before the CDR3 boundary, so the rest is inferred from the germline J gene. Per germline, CDR1 SEHNR and CDR2 FQNEAQ (reference sequence). This CDR3 has 14 residues.

A note on this clone: The sequenced fragment ends 3 residues before the CDR3 boundary, so the rest is inferred from the germline J gene. V is TRBV18 and J is TRBJ1-6, with unresolved D. The CDR3 contains 14 residues. Germline values: CDR1 KGHSH, CDR2 LQKENI. V was clipped by 2 bases and J by 7 bases, with 9 bases between them. The sequenced CDR3 bases are TGTGCCAGCTCACCAACAGAAGGGAATTCACCC. Amino acid sequence: CASSPTEGNSP. The full-length CDR3 reads as CASSPTEGNSPLHF.

A word on this clone: The CDR3 extends 3 residues past the end of the read, so its final part is completed from the germline J gene. The V and J genes are TRBV5-4 and TRBJ2-1, with 10 bases identical to TRBD2. V shed 5 bases, J shed 9 bases, and the junction held 14 bases outside the gene matches. Germline-derived CDR1 and CDR2 are SGHNT and YYREEE (reference sequence). The length of the CDR3 is 16 residues. CDR3 bases read: TGTGCCAGCAGTCAGGAGGGGCTAGCGGGAGTCCGTGAG. Protein sequence: CASSQEGLAGVRE. The full CDR3 sequence reads CASSQEGLAGVREQFF.

About this clone: The sequenced fragment ends 3 residues before the CDR3 boundary, so the rest is inferred from the germline J gene. The chain joins TRBV18 to TRBJ2-5; TRBD2 matches 10 bases. The CDR3 is made up of 16 amino acids. V shed 0 bases, J shed 5 bases, and the junction held 6 bases outside the gene matches. CDR1 is KGHSH and CDR2 is LQKENI in the germline V gene. The CDR3 reads CASSPPQRGGVETQYF. The part of the CDR3 DNA that was read is TGTGCCAGCTCACCACCGCAGCGGGGGGGCGTTGAGACC.

Turning to this clone: The sequence runs out 3 residues before the end of the CDR3; the remainder is reconstructed from the germline J gene. The V gene is TRBV5-4, the J gene TRBJ2-1; D might be TRBD2 (6 bases). The length of the CDR3 is 15 residues. CDR1 SGHNT and CDR2 YYREEE come from the germline V gene (reference sequence). V lost 1 base, J lost 4 bases, and 12 bases lay in between. The CDR3 here is CASSLLAEGYNEQFF. CDR3 bases read: TGTGCCAGCAGCTTGTTAGCGGAGGGGTACAATGAG.

In the case of this clone: The read comes to an end 3 residues before the CDR3 does, leaving the germline J gene to fill in the end. The rearrangement links TRBV5-1 to TRBJ1-6; perhaps TRBD1 as D (6 bases). Germline CDR1 and CDR2: SGHRS and YFSETQ. The CDR3 totals 14 residues. V lost 5 bases, J lost 11 bases, and 17 bases lay in between. This CDR3 reads CASRAAQGGTPLHF. The DNA read from the CDR3 is TGCGCCAGCAGGGCGGCACAGGGCGGGACACCC.

About this clone: Compared with germline, one end of the junction differs, possibly owing to a read error. The read stops 3 residues short of the end of the CDR3; the missing end is completed from the germline J gene. Other DNA sequences from this sample encode an identical CDR3 as well. The chain employs TRBV2 and TRBJ1-3, with D hard to call. The CDR3 contains 14 residues. Germline CDR1 reads SNHLY; CDR2 reads FYNNEI. The CDR3 DNA, read in part, is TGTGCCAGCAGCACCAGGTACTCTGGAAACACA. This translates into CASSTRYSGNT. The whole CDR3 is CASSTRYSGNTIYF.

The sequenced part of the CDR3 DNA is TGTGCCAGCAGTGTACGGATAAATGGCGGGAGTCCCTACGAG. It is translated as CASSVRINGGSPYE. The full CDR3 protein is CASSVRINGGSPYEQYF. J is TRBJ2-7 and V is TRBV2; 7 bases map to TRBD2. The read falls 3 residues short of the CDR3 end, and the missing part is taken from the germline J gene. Germline CDR1 reads SNHLY; CDR2 reads FYNNEI. Unmatched junction bases numbered 14, after V lost 4 bases and J lost 2 bases. The length of the CDR3 is 17 residues.

As regards this clone: The sequenced fragment ends 3 residues before the CDR3 boundary, so the rest is inferred from the germline J gene. The chain carries TRBV7-2 and TRBJ1-2; maybe TRBD1 (5 bases). The V end lost 5 bases, the J end lost 0 bases, and 13 bases lay between the germline ends. Looked up from germline, CDR1 is SGHTA and CDR2 is FQGNSA. The CDR3 has 15 amino acids. Incomplete CDR3 DNA: TGTGCCAGCAGCCTCTCTGGGGCAGCTAACTATGGC. Translation: CASSLSGAANYG. The full CDR3 is CASSLSGAANYGYTF.

This clone is labeled medium-sized based on frequency. The read falls 3 residues short of the CDR3 end, and the missing part is taken from the germline J gene. This chain connects TRBV30 to TRBJ1-1; D gene unclear. This CDR3 is 13 amino acids long. The germline gives CDR1 GTSNPN, CDR2 SVGIG (reference sequence). Between the trimmed V and J ends, which lost 4 bases and 0 bases, there was a span of 9 bases. This CDR3 reads CAWTSHMNTEAFF. The sequenced part of the CDR3 DNA is TGTGCCTGGACAAGTCACATGAACACTGAA.